The present T cell receptor beta chain was sequenced within a study of shared clonotypes between healthy human individuals. Trimming took off 3 bases at V and 6 bases at J, with 7 bases between the two ends. CDR3 length: 12 residues. Germline values: CDR1 KGHSH, CDR2 LQKENI. The study drew its donors from healthy HIV-negative adults without recent acute infections or vaccinations. The method was immunoSEQ multiplex PCR; TCRdb's version includes in-frame clones alone and lacks a portion of them. Counted here are more than 2,000,000 clones, roughly 92% occurring once; the ten biggest clones make up over 0.12%. On this clone: Other DNA sequences within the sample encode an identical CDR3.

This chain connects TRBV18 to TRBJ2-3; D is ambiguous. Sequenced sample: naive CD4+ T cells sorted from blood. Subset in this sample: CD45RA+ positively selected. The receptor was isolated from a man between 18 and 29 years old in good health. CDR3 residues: CASSPNGDTQYF. The CDR3 coding sequence is TGTGCCAGCTCACCCAATGGGGATACGCAGTATTTT.